This paragraph reports one TCR beta chain. Its antigen remains unidentified. At one end, the junction sequence differs from germline, possibly due to a read error. The data were obtained in a study of blood T cell repertoires in COVID-19 (dated by TCRdb to 2018 to 2021). Background on the whole study: Samples from collaborators originated in the United States, Italy and Spain and spanned both the acute and convalescent phases of COVID-19. Where HLA class I and class II types were available, the types were taken from metadata supplied by the sample provider, not from assay-based typing. The repertoires were made available in a free public database intended to serve as a resource for research on the immune response to SARS-CoV-2. Samples came from the ongoing ImmuneRACE study (first 160 participants) plus 1,254 subjects from 6 global collaborators. The material from the prospective study consisted of cDNA or gDNA derived from T cells, B-cell-depleted T cells, or PBMCs. The sample metadata nearly always contained a de-identified subject ID, COVID-19 status, age in years and sex. Deeply sampled blood TCRbeta repertoires from subjects exposed to, actively infected with, or recovered from COVID-19 were included in the dataset. Here is what the overall study found, with its caveats: The quantity of clinical and demographic metadata differed by source and by participant and was supplied without curation.

Participants in the prospective study were aged roughly 18 to 100 years, lived in about two dozen United States geographic areas, and enrolled through a virtual design. In the prospective study, cohorts were assigned on the basis of participant-reported clinical history obtained from a screening survey and a study questionnaire. Each participant in the prospective study had whole blood, serum and a nasopharyngeal or oropharyngeal swab collected by mobile phlebotomists. Over a 2-month period, participants in the prospective study had the option of providing additional blood draws and questionnaires. Before DNA extraction, prospective study blood samples were shipped either frozen or at room temperature. TCRbeta CDR3 regions were amplified from genomic DNA using the immunoSEQ Assay, a bias-controlled multiplex PCR. As for how the authors treated the data: Nucleated cell counts per sample were estimated from amplification of reference gene primers within the assay. To quantify the absolute abundance of each unique TCRbeta CDR3 rearrangement, sequence reads were collapsed and filtered. For each sample, productive Simpson clonality was calculated by taking the square root of Simpson's diversity index across productive rearrangements. Here the immuneACCESS table is served through TCRdb, limited to in-frame sequences with V and J called. Missing clones are a known gap in these copies; in checked studies unresolved V genes cover under half, and the rest lacks a known reason. That table furnishes V, J and clone size, whereas the DNA furnished D and trimming. This sample gives hundreds of thousands of clones in total; around 82% of them show up just once. The ten top clones hold 6.5% to 9% of the sample.

Sequencing was carried out using PBMCs or T cells enriched from blood (not recorded which). This TCR derives from a woman in her 40s with acute COVID-19.

The DNA is as follows: TGTGCTAGCAGCCGGCTAGCGGGAGGGCCGGATACGCAGTATTTT. Its translation is CASSRLAGGPDTQYF. The chain is made from TRBV7-7 and TRBJ2-3; TRBD2 agrees with 12 junctional bases. The germline V gene (reference sequence) supplies CDR1 SSHAT and CDR2 FNYEAQ. The CDR3 sequence holds 15 residues, the cysteine and phenylalanine included. The sequence is cut down to CDR3 DNA, 45 bases in frame from base 1.